This T cell receptor beta chain was identified in a study of cytomegalovirus exposure and HLA in healthy donors. Across the study: From HLA-typed donors, an early data release held approximately 85 million unique TCRs. Findings and caveats of the study: For most TCR beta V segments, an earlier analysis put the productive rate at about 87% or about 30% of the time. The majority of CMV-associated TCR beta chains were reported as apparently HLA-restricted in a later analysis. Relative to the approximately 630-donor mean, N-insertions were reportedly fewer in an Asian-associated ancestry cluster in a later analysis.

The CDR3 consists of 16 residues. CDR1 is SNHLY, CDR2 FYNNEI, per germline. The germline V and J ends were trimmed by 9 bases and 6 bases, with 24 bases remaining between them. A remark on this clone: Antigen unknown.

Both 60 Vbeta primers and 13 Jbeta primers went into the PCR. Clones were sequenced by immunoSEQ multiplex PCR, and TCRdb holds only the in-frame ones, with some missing. This table holds 170,000 or so clones, around 80% found once. The chain combines TRBV2 with TRBJ1-5; maybe TRBD1 (5 bases). The clonotype was recovered from a woman aged 45-65 years in good health and CMV-seropositive. What was sequenced was PBMCs. The CDR3: CASSSSRYAGAQPQHF. CDR3 bases: TGTGCCAGTTCCTCGAGCAGGTACGCTGGGGCTCAGCCCCAGCATTTT. The variable domain in full, completed from reference TRBV2 and TRBJ1-5, reads EPEVTQTPSHQVTQMGQEVILRCVPISNHLYFYWYRQILGQKVEFLVSFYNNEISEKSEIFDDQFSVERPDGSNFTLKIRSTKLEDSAMYFCASSSSRYAGAQPQHFGDGTRLSIL.